This entry lists 10 T cell receptor beta chains sequenced from one sample in a study of siplizumab effects on memory and regulatory T cells. Clones were read by immunoSEQ multiplex PCR, and TCRdb kept only the in-frame ones, dropping some. Among more than 70,000 clones, around 95% were seen once, and the ten largest hold about a fifth. Sequencing used CD8+ T cells sorted from blood. These receptor sequences come from a human donor in good health.

The chain carries TRBV4-1 and TRBJ2-7; D gene uncertain. Trimming removed 3 bases from V and 0 bases from J, with 6 bases in between. Germline values: CDR1 MGHRA, CDR2 YSYEKL. The CDR3 covers 13 residues. The CDR3 DNA reads as TGCGCCAGCAGCCAGGCCAGCTCCTACGAGCAGTACTTC. Translating gives CASSQASSYEQYF.

The chain has TRBV4-1 and TRBJ2-1; 9 bases are shared with TRBD2. V lost 4 bases and J lost 7; bases outside the gene matches: 11. The CDR3 is made up of 16 amino acids. In germline, CDR1 is MGHRA, CDR2 YSYEKL. The CDR3 sequence: CASSPRTSGWENEQFF. For the CDR3, the DNA is TGCGCCAGCAGCCCACGCACTAGCGGGTGGGAAAATGAGCAGTTCTTC.

V is TRBV4-1 and J is TRBJ2-5; TRBD1 might be the D (6 bases). This CDR3 has 14 amino acids. In germline, CDR1 is MGHRA, CDR2 YSYEKL. V was clipped by 4 bases and J by 3 bases, with 12 bases between them. In DNA, the CDR3 is TGCGCCAGCAGCCTACGACAGGCGGAAGAGACCCAGTACTTC. It is translated as CASSLRQAEETQYF.

The V call is TRBV29-1, the J call TRBJ2-7; 10 bases match TRBD2. Germline trimming cut 8 bases from V and 6 bases from J; bases unmatched to any gene: 7. This CDR3 has 12 residues. CDR1 and CDR2 (germline): SQVTM, ANQGSEA. Here the CDR3 DNA reads TGCAGCCTCCTAGCGGGAGACGGCGAGCAGTACTTC. Translated, it gives CSLLAGDGEQYF.

The chain uses TRBV2 and TRBJ2-3, with a tentative D call TRBD1 (6 bases). Trimming shortened V by 5 bases and J by 5 bases, and 11 bases separated the two germline ends. This CDR3 region has 13 residues. Germline V lookup: CDR1 SNHLY, CDR2 FYNNEI. The CDR3 region is CASSSNRVDTQYF. The DNA of the CDR3 is TGTGCCAGCAGTTCCAACAGGGTAGATACGCAGTATTTT.

The chain uses TRBV19 and TRBJ1-5; unclear D gene. Trimming shortened V by 5 bases and J by 0 bases, and 11 bases separated the two germline ends. The CDR3 has 15 residues. Germline-derived CDR1 and CDR2 are LNHDA and SQIVND (reference sequence). In DNA form, the CDR3 reads TGTGCCAGTAGTTGGGCAGCTAATAGCAATCAGCCCCAGCATTTT. Residues: CASSWAANSNQPQHF.

The chain links TRBV11-2 to TRBJ2-3, with D perhaps matching TRBD2 (6 bases). With 0 bases removed from V and 5 bases from J, the gap between germline ends came to 12 bases. Germline V gene lookup returns CDR1 SGHAT and CDR2 FQNNGV. This CDR3 has 15 amino acids. The CDR3 is CASSLEGFGGDTQYF. CDR3 DNA sequence: TGTGCCAGCAGCTTAGAAGGCTTCGGGGGAGATACGCAGTATTTT.

This chain joins TRBV28 and TRBJ2-1; TRBD2 matches at 14 bases. V lost 8 bases, J lost 5 bases, and 5 bases stayed unmatched. CDR3 size: 15 residues. Germline CDR1 MDHEN, CDR2 SYDVKM. The CDR3: CASPPGLAGDNEQFF. CDR3 DNA: TGTGCCAGCCCGCCGGGACTAGCGGGAGACAATGAGCAGTTCTTC.

The chain carries TRBV18 and TRBJ2-1; D is unclear. The germline V gene encodes CDR1 KGHSH and CDR2 LQKENI. The CDR3 runs 14 residues. V was trimmed by 2 bases and J by 3 bases, leaving 8 bases between them. The CDR3 nucleotides read TGTGCCAGCTCACCAGACCGGAACTACAATGAGCAGTTCTTC. Translation: CASSPDRNYNEQFF.

The J gene is TRBJ2-2, the V gene TRBV29-1, with a weak D call TRBD2 (6 bases). The CDR3 loop spans 13 amino acids. Germline CDR1 SQVTM, CDR2 ANQGSEA. Trimming took 6 bases from V and 5 from J, leaving 13 bases between them. The CDR3, as DNA: TGCAGCGTGGAGGCGGGGCGGACCGGGGAGCTGTTTTTT. This gives the protein CSVEAGRTGELFF.